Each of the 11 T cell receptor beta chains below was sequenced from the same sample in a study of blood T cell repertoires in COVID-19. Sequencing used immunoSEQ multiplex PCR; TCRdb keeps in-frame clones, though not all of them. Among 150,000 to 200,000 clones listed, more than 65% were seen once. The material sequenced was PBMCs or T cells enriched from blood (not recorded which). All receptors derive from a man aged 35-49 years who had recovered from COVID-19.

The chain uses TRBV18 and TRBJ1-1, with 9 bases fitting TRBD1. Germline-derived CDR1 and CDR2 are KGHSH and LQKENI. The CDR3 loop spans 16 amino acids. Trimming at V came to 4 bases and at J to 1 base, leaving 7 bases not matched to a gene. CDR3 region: CASSLRDRGWNTEAFF. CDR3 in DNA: TGTGCCAGCTCACTACGAGACAGGGGGTGGAACACTGAAGCTTTCTTT.

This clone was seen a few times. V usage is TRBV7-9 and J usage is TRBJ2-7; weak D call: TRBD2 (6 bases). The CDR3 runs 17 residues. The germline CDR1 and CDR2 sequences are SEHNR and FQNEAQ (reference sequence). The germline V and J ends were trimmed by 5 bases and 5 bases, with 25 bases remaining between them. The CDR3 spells CASSQKSGEELGNEQYF. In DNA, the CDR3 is TGTGCCAGCAGCCAAAAGTCGGGGGAAGAGCTGGGGAACGAGCAGTACTTC.

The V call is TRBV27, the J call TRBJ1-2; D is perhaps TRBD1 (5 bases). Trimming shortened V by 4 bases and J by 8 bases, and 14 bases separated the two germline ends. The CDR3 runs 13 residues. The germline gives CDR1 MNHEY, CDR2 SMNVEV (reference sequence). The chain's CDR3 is CASSSGGEGGYTF. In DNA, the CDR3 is TGTGCCAGCAGTTCGGGGGGGGAGGGAGGCTACACCTTC.

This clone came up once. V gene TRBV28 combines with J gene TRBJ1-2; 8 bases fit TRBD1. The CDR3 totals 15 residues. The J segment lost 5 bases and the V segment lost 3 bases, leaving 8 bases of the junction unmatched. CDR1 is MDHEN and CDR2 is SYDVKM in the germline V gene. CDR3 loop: CASSLSTGGRYGYTF. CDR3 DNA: TGTGCCAGCAGTTTGTCCACAGGGGGAAGGTATGGCTACACCTTC.

CDR3 in amino acids: CAWSSQQGLSNQPQHF. The CDR3 DNA reads as TGTGCCTGGAGTTCCCAACAGGGGTTAAGCAATCAGCCCCAGCATTTT. The genes are TRBV30 and TRBJ1-5; 7 bases fit TRBD1. V gave up 2 bases and J gave up 1 base; unmatched junction bases: 8. This CDR3 contains 16 residues. Germline loops: CDR1 GTSNPN, CDR2 SVGIG (reference sequence).

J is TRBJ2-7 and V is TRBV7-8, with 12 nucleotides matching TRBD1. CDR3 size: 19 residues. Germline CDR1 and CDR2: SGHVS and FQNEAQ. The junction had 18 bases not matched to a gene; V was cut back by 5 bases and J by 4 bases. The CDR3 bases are TGTGCCAGCAGCCCCGGTTGGGACAGGGGGCGCGGGTCCCAGTACGAGCAGTACTTC. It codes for CASSPGWDRGRGSQYEQYF.

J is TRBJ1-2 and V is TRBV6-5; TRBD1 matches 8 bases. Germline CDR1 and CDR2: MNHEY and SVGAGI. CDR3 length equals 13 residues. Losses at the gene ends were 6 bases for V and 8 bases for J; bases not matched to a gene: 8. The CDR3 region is CASSADRAGGYTF. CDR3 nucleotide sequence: TGTGCCAGCAGCGCGGACAGGGCAGGGGGCTACACCTTC.

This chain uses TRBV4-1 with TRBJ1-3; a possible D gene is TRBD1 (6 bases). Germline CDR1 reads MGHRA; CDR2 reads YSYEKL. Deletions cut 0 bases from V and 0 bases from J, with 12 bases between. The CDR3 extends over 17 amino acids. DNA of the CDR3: TGCGCCAGCAGCCAAGATCCAGGCAGGGGCTCTGGAAACACCATATATTTT. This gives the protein CASSQDPGRGSGNTIYF.

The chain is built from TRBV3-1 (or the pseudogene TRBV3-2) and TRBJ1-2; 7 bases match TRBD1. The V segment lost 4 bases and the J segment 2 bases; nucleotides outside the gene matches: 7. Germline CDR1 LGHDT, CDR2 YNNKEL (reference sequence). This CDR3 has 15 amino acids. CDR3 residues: CASSPRGQRNYGYTF. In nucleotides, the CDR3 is TGTGCCAGCAGCCCGAGGGGACAGAGGAACTATGGCTACACCTTC.

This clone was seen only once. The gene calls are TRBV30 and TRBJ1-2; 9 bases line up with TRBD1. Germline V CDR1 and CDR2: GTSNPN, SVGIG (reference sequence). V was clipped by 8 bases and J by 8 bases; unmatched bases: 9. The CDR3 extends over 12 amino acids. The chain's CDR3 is CAAKGQGIGYTF. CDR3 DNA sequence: TGTGCCGCCAAGGGACAGGGCATAGGCTACACCTTC. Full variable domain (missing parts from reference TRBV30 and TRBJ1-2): SQTIHQWPATLVQPVGSPLSLECTVEGTSNPNLYWYRQAAGRGLQLLFYSVGIGQISSEVPQNLSASRPQDRQFILSSKKLLLSDSGFYLCAAKGQGIGYTFGSGTRLTVV.

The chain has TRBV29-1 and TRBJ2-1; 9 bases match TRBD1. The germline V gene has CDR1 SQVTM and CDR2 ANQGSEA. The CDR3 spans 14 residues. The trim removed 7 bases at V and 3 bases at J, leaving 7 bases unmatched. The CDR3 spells CSAIPGQGYNEQFF. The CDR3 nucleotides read TGCAGCGCCATACCGGGACAGGGCTACAATGAGCAGTTCTTC.